The 29 T cell receptor beta chains below all came from one sample that was sequenced in a study of T cells in tuberculosis (dated by TCRdb to 2017 to 2018). The library relied on the immunoSEQ multiplex PCR assay. Entries here come from immuneACCESS through TCRdb and include only in-frame sequences with V and J called. Some clones fail to appear in such tables; in the studies checked, an unresolved V gene covers under half of the shortfall, and the cause of the remainder is unknown. This sample gives about 43,000 clones in total; approximately 94% of them show up just once. The ten largest clones represent under 2% of the sample. Sequencing input: PBMCs. Every receptor here comes from a donor under 30 with latent tuberculosis or without tuberculosis infection. Some clones in this sample may be carry-over from other donors' samples.

The chain links TRBV9 to TRBJ2-5; D not certain. The CDR3 length is 15 residues. CDR1 SGDLS and CDR2 YYNGEE come from the germline V gene. V lost 0 bases to trimming and J lost 1 base, with 10 bases between them. CDR3 residues: CASSVGAGAQETQYF. CDR3 DNA: TGTGCCAGCAGCGTAGGAGCTGGAGCCCAAGAGACCCAGTACTTC.

The V and J genes are TRBV6-6 and TRBJ1-1, with TRBD1 identical over 8 bases. The V gene end was trimmed by 6 bases and the J gene end by 4 bases; junction bases not matched to a gene: 10. CDR1 MNHNY and CDR2 SVGAGI come from the germline V gene (reference sequence). There are 15 residues in the CDR3. The CDR3 region has the DNA TGTGCCAGCAGAAGCCCCAGGGGGCTCGGCACTGAAGCTTTCTTT. Amino acid sequence: CASRSPRGLGTEAFF.

This chain's CDR3 is CASSLGTSGTDTQYF. The DNA for the CDR3 is TGTGCCAGCAGCTTAGGGACTAGCGGAACAGATACGCAGTATTTT. The V gene is TRBV7-3, the J gene TRBJ2-3; 11 positions agree with TRBD2. The J segment lost 3 bases and the V segment lost 2 bases, leaving 1 base of the junction unmatched. Germline-derived CDR1 and CDR2 are SGHTA and FQGTGA. The CDR3 consists of 15 residues.

J is TRBJ1-1 and V is TRBV27; 7 nucleotides agree with TRBD1. The V and J ends lost 6 bases and 0 bases, in that order; junction bases with no gene match: 10. Germline V CDR1 and CDR2: MNHEY, SMNVEV (reference sequence). CDR3 length: 16 amino acids. The CDR3 here is CASRNGLGQMNTEAFF. The CDR3 bases are TGTGCCAGCAGAAACGGGTTGGGACAGATGAACACTGAAGCTTTCTTT.

This chain connects TRBV6-1 to TRBJ1-2; D might be TRBD1 (6 bases). Germline CDR1 and CDR2: MNHNS and SASEGT. The length of the CDR3 is 13 residues. The V end was cut by 5 bases, the J end by 6 bases, with 13 bases between. Here the CDR3 DNA reads TGTGCCAGCAGTCCAAGACAGGTCAATGGCTACACCTTC. This codes for CASSPRQVNGYTF.

In DNA form, the CDR3 reads TGTGCTAGTGGTTTGGTTCAAACGGGTCCATACAATGAGCAGTTCTTC. Protein sequence: CASGLVQTGPYNEQFF. The genes are TRBV12-5 and TRBJ2-1; D is undetermined. V shed 0 bases and J shed 4 bases, with 13 bases lying between them. The CDR3 is made up of 16 amino acids. The V gene's germline CDR1 is LGHNT and CDR2 FRNRAP.

This chain links TRBV6-5 with TRBJ1-2, with TRBD1 matching 7 bases. Looked up from germline, CDR1 is MNHEY and CDR2 is SVGAGI. After removal of 6 bases from V and 6 bases from J, the junction contained 4 bases not matched to a gene. CDR3 length equals 12 residues. The chain's CDR3 is CASSWTGDGYTF. CDR3 DNA: TGTGCCAGCAGCTGGACAGGAGATGGCTACACCTTC.

The rearrangement joins TRBV15 to TRBJ2-2; 8 nucleotides match TRBD1. CDR3 size: 16 residues. V lost 5 bases and J lost 2; bases outside the gene matches: 7. In germline, CDR1 is LNHNV, CDR2 YYDKDF (reference sequence). The CDR3 DNA reads as TGTGCCACCAGCCCCCCCGGGACAGGCAACACCGGGGAGCTGTTTTTT. It translates to CATSPPGTGNTGELFF.

This chain links TRBV6-6 with TRBJ2-7; 8 bases fit TRBD2. V trimming: 7 bases; J trimming: 2 bases; junction bases outside the gene matches: 7. The CDR3 spans 14 residues. Germline V lookup: CDR1 MNHNY, CDR2 SVGAGI (reference sequence). The CDR3: CASNPTSAAYEQYF. For the CDR3, the DNA is TGTGCCAGCAACCCGACTAGCGCCGCCTACGAGCAGTACTTC.

This chain links TRBV14 with TRBJ2-6, with D hard to call. The CDR3 sequence is 13 residues long. Trimming removed 6 bases from V and 2 bases from J, with 5 bases in between. Germline loops: CDR1 SGHDN, CDR2 FVKESK. The CDR3 DNA reads as TGTGCCAGCAGGGAGCCTGGGGCCAACGTCCTGACTTTC. Translating it yields CASREPGANVLTF.

This chain connects TRBV9 to TRBJ2-3; TRBD2 matches 8 bases. This CDR3 spans 13 amino acids. CDR1 SGDLS and CDR2 YYNGEE come from the germline V gene. The ends lost 3 bases at V and 4 bases at J; junction bases unmatched: 1. The CDR3 region is CASSGTSSDTQYF. The CDR3 DNA reads as TGTGCCAGCAGCGGGACTAGCTCAGATACGCAGTATTTT. Full variable domain (remainder filled in from reference TRBV9 and TRBJ2-3): DSGVTQTPKHLITATGQRVTLRCSPRSGDLSVYWYQQSLDQGLQFLIQYYNGEERAKGNILERFSAQQFPDLHSELNLSSLELGDSALYFCASSGTSSDTQYFGPGTRLTVL.

V is TRBV28 and J is TRBJ1-4; D unresolved. Germline V lookup: CDR1 MDHEN, CDR2 SYDVKM. V was shortened by 3 bases and J by 6 bases, with 14 bases between the two germline ends. The CDR3 extends over 15 amino acids. CDR3: CASSLGPFVDEKLFF. The CDR3 DNA is TGTGCCAGCAGTTTGGGCCCTTTCGTTGATGAAAAACTGTTTTTT.

The chain carries TRBV7-9 and TRBJ1-1; D unclear. V was cut by 5 bases and J by 4 bases, with 14 bases left in between. Germline CDR1 and CDR2: SEHNR and FQNEAQ (reference sequence). The CDR3 has 14 residues. In DNA form, the CDR3 reads TGTGCCAGCAGCCCCGGACGGGAGGGCACTGAAGCTTTCTTT. This codes for CASSPGREGTEAFF.

This chain uses TRBV29-1 with TRBJ2-2; 8 nucleotides agree with TRBD1. The CDR3 totals 12 residues. The trim removed 7 bases at V and 5 bases at J, leaving 3 bases unmatched. Germline CDR1 is SQVTM and CDR2 is ANQGSEA. CDR3 DNA: TGCAGCGCTGGACAGGGTACCGGGGAGCTGTTTTTT. Translated, it gives CSAGQGTGELFF.

This sequence joins TRBV4-1 and TRBJ1-3, with 9 positions matching TRBD1. J gave up 0 bases and V 0 bases, and 3 bases lay outside the gene matches. Germline lookup yields CDR1 MGHRA and CDR2 YSYEKL. The CDR3 contains 17 residues. The CDR3 is CASSQEPTGGSGNTIYF. The DNA for the CDR3 is TGCGCCAGCAGCCAAGAACCGACAGGGGGCTCTGGAAACACCATATATTTT.

CDR3 region: CASSLDPRGTEAFF. CDR3 sequence (DNA): TGTGCCAGCAGCTTAGATCCCCGGGGCACTGAAGCTTTCTTT. V and J are TRBV7-2 and TRBJ1-1; D call uncertain. The CDR3 runs to 14 residues. Trimming took off 1 base at V and 4 bases at J, with 10 bases between the two ends. CDR1 SGHTA and CDR2 FQGNSA come from the germline V gene.

The chain links TRBV28 to TRBJ1-2; possibly TRBD1 for D (6 bases). This CDR3 is 14 amino acids long. Germline values: CDR1 MDHEN, CDR2 SYDVKM. Trimming pared 7 bases from V and 0 bases from J, leaving 12 bases between. The CDR3 bases are TGTGCCAGCACCATGGGGGCAGCTAACTATGGCTACACCTTC. Its translation: CASTMGAANYGYTF.

The rearrangement links TRBV5-1 to TRBJ2-3; maybe TRBD2 (6 bases). The CDR3 length is 15 residues. The ends were cut back, 0 bases at V and 0 bases at J, with 8 bases in the middle. Germline CDR1 is SGHRS and CDR2 is YFSETQ. The CDR3 DNA reads as TGCGCCAGCAGCTTGGGCGGGACCAGCACAGATACGCAGTATTTT. Its protein is CASSLGGTSTDTQYF.

J is TRBJ2-5 and V is TRBV7-9, with D possibly matching TRBD1 (6 bases). Germline-derived CDR1 and CDR2 are SEHNR and FQNEAQ (reference sequence). Between the trimmed V and J ends, which lost 4 bases and 5 bases, there was a span of 17 bases. This CDR3 contains 15 residues. CDR3 in amino acids: CASSSPWTVGETQYF. In nucleotides, the CDR3 is TGTGCCAGCAGCTCCCCTTGGACAGTTGGCGAGACCCAGTACTTC.

V and J are TRBV7-9 and TRBJ2-7, with D uncertain. Trimming took off 2 bases at V and 1 base at J, with 9 bases between the two ends. There are 14 residues in the CDR3. The germline CDR1 and CDR2 sequences are SEHNR and FQNEAQ (reference sequence). The CDR3 sequence is CASSLSTVSYEQYF. CDR3 bases: TGTGCCAGCAGCTTATCTACAGTTTCCTACGAGCAGTACTTC.

V and J are TRBV6-5 and TRBJ2-1, with 11 bases fitting TRBD2. Trimming removed 6 bases from V and 9 bases from J; junction bases left unmatched: 7. CDR1 is MNHEY, CDR2 SVGAGI, per germline. This CDR3 contains 14 residues. This CDR3 reads CASSRLAGMAEQFF. CDR3 sequence (DNA): TGTGCCAGCAGCCGACTAGCGGGAATGGCTGAGCAGTTCTTC.

Concerning this clone: Sequence at one end of the junction differs from germline and may be a read error. The chain employs TRBV28 and TRBJ2-1; 9 positions agree with TRBD1. CDR1 MDHEN and CDR2 SYDVKM come from the germline V gene. CDR3 size: 14 residues. The CDR3 region has the DNA TGTGCCAGCAGTTTAGAAGTCGGGACAGGGCCTCAAGTCTTC. This translates into CASSLEVGTGPQVF.

This chain joins TRBV4-2 and TRBJ1-4; D uncertain. This CDR3 comprises 15 residues. Trimming removed 0 bases from V and 8 bases from J, with 13 bases in between. From germline, CDR1 is LGHNA and CDR2 YNFKEQ. CDR3 nucleotide sequence: TGTGCCAGCAGCCAAGATCGGGCCACTAGAGAAAAACTGTTTTTT. This codes for CASSQDRATREKLFF.

The rearrangement links TRBV28 to TRBJ1-4; D ambiguous. The CDR3 has 12 residues. The germline V and J ends were trimmed by 2 bases and 12 bases, with 10 bases remaining between them. CDR1 and CDR2 (germline): MDHEN, SYDVKM. CDR3: CASSLQISQLFF. In nucleotides, the CDR3 is TGTGCCAGCAGTTTACAGATCAGTCAACTGTTTTTT.

The rearrangement joins TRBV6-1 to TRBJ2-7; possible D gene TRBD1, 6 bases. The CDR3 has 16 amino acids. Trimming stripped 2 bases from V and 3 bases from J, with 17 bases between. Germline assignment: CDR1 MNHNS and CDR2 SASEGT. CDR3 DNA sequence: TGTGCCAGCAGTGAATTCGGACAGAACTGGAACTACGAGCAGTACTTC. Translation gives CASSEFGQNWNYEQYF.

This chain links TRBV28 with TRBJ1-2; D possibly corresponds to TRBD1 (6 bases). Deletions cut 6 bases from V and 7 bases from J, with 12 bases between. Germline assignment: CDR1 MDHEN and CDR2 SYDVKM. The CDR3 extends over 12 amino acids. The CDR3 nucleotides are TGTGCCAGCAGCCAGGGGTTAGGTGGCTACACCTTC. Its protein is CASSQGLGGYTF.

The chain links TRBV29-1 to TRBJ2-3, with 12 bases lining up with TRBD2. The V segment lost 7 bases and the J segment 4 bases; nucleotides outside the gene matches: 9. From germline, CDR1 is SQVTM and CDR2 ANQGSEA. The CDR3 consists of 15 residues. The CDR3 sequence: CSAGLAGNGADTQYF. The CDR3 DNA is TGCAGCGCCGGACTAGCGGGAAACGGTGCAGATACGCAGTATTTT.

In this sample, this clone turned up once. The CDR3 spells CAIKNAGTQTGANVLTF. The CDR3 DNA follows: TGTGCCATCAAGAATGCCGGGACACAGACTGGGGCCAACGTCCTGACTTTC. This chain joins TRBV10-3 and TRBJ2-6; a weak D match, TRBD1 (6 bases). This CDR3 contains 17 residues. Germline V gene lookup returns CDR1 ENHRY and CDR2 SYGVKD. The ends were cut back, 7 bases at V and 2 bases at J, with 18 bases in the middle.

The chain recombines TRBV9 with TRBJ2-3; the D gene is possibly TRBD2 (6 bases). Trimming left V 4 bases short and J 2 bases short, with 17 bases between. CDR1 and CDR2 from the germline V gene are SGDLS and YYNGEE. This CDR3 contains 16 residues. The CDR3 region has the DNA TGTGCCAGCAGCTCAACACCGGGAGTCCCCACAGATACGCAGTATTTT. It translates to CASSSTPGVPTDTQYF.